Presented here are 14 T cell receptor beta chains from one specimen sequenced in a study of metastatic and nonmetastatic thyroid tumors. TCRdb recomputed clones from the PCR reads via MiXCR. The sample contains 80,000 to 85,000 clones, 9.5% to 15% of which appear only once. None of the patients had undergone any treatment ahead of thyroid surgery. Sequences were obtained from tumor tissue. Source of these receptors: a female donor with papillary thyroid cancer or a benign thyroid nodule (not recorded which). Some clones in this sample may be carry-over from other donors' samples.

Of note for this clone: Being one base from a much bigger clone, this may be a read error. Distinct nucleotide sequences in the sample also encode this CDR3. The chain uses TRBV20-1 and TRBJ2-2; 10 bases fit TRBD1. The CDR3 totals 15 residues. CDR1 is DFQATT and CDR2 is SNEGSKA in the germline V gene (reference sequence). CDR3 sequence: CSASRGQGFNGELFF. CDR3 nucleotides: TGCAGTGCTAGTAGGGGACAGGGGTTCAACGGGGAACTGTTTTTT.

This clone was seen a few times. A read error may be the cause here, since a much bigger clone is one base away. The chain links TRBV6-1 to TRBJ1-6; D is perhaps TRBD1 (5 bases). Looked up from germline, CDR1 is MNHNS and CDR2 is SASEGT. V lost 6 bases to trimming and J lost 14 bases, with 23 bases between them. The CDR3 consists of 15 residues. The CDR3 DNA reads TGTGCCAGCAGCGGAGAAGGGGCCGGCCCATGTACCCTCCACTTT. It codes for CASSGEGAGPCTLHF.

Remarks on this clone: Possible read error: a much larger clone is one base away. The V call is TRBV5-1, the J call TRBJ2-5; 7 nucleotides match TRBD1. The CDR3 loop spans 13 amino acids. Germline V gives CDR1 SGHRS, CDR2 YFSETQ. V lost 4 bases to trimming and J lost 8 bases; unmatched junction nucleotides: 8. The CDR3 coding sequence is TGCGCCAGCAGCGCAGGGGGTTTGGATACCCAGTACTTC. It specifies CASSAGGLDTQYF.

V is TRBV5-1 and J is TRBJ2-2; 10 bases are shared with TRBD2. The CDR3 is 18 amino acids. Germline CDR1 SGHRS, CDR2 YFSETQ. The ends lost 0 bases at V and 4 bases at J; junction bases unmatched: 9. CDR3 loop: CASSLDSLGLAATGELFF. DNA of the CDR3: TGCGCCAGCAGCTTGGACTCACTCGGACTAGCGGCCACCGGGGAGCTGTTTTTT.

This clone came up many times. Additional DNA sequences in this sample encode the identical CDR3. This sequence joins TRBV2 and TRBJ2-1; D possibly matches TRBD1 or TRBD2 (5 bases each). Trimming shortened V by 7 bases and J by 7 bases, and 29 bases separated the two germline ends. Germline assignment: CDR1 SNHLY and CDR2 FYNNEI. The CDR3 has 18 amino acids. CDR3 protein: CASTPGLAGRWGGNEQFF. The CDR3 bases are TGTGCCAGCACGCCGGGGCTAGCCGGGCGCTGGGGTGGGAATGAGCAGTTCTTC.

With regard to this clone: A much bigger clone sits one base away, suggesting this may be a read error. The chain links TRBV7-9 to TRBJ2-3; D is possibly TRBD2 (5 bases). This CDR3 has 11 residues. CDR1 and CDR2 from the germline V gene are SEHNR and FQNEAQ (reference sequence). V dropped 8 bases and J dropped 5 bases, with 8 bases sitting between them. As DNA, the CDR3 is TGTGCCAGCGACGAGGGAGATACGCAGTATTTT. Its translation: CASDEGDTQYF.

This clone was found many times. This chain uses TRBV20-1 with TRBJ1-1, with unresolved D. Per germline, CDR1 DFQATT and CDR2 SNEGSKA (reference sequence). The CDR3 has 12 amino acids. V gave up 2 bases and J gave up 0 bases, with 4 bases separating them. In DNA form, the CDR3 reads TGCAGTGCTAGACAGTTGAACACTGAAGCTTTCTTT. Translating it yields CSARQLNTEAFF.

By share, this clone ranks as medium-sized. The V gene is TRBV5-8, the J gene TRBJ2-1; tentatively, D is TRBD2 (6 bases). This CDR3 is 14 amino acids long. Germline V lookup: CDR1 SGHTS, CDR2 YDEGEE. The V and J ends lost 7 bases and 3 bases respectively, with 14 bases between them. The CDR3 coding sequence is TGTGCCAGCTCCACTGGGGGGTTCTACAATGAGCAGTTCTTC. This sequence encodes CASSTGGFYNEQFF.

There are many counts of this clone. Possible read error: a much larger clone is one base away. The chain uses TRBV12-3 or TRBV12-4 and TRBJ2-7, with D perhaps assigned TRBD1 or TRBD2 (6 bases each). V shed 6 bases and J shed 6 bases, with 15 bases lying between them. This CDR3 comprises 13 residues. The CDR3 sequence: CASRGGGRCEQYF. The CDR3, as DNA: TGTGCCAGCAGAGGAGGGGGACGCTGCGAGCAGTACTTC.

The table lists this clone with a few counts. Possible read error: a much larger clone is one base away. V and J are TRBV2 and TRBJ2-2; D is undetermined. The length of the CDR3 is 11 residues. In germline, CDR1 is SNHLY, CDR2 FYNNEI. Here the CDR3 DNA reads TGTGCCATCAGTCTCTCCGGGGAGCTGTTTTTT. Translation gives CAISLSGELFF.

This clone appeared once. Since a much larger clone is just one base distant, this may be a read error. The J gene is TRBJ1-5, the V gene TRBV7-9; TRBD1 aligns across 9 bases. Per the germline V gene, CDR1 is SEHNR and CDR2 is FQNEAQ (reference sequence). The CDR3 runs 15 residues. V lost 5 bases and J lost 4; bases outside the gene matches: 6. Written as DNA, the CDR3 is TGTGCCAGCAGCCTAACAGGGGGCCTTAATCAGCCCCAGCATTTT. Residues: CASSLTGGLNQPQHF.

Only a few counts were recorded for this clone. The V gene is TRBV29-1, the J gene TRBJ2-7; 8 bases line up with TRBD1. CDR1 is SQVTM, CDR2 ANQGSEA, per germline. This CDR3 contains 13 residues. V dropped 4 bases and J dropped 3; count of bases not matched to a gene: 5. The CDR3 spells CSVVTGAVYEQYF. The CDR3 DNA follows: TGCAGCGTTGTGACAGGGGCTGTCTACGAGCAGTACTTC.

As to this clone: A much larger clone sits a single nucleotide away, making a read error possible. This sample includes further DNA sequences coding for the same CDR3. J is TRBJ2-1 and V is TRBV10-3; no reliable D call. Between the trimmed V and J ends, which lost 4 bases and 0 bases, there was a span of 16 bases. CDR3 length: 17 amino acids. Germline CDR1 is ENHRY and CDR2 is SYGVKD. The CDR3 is CAISGGGGRSSYNEQFF. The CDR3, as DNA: TGTGCCATCAGTGGGGGTGGCGGTAGGAGCTCCTACAATGAGCAGTTCTTC.

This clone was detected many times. The CDR3 protein is CASSLGGHPSYEQYF. For the CDR3, the DNA is TGCGCCAGCAGCTTGGGGGGACACCCCTCCTACGAGCAGTACTTC. The chain is built from TRBV5-1 and TRBJ2-7, with a weak D call TRBD1 (6 bases). Trimming removed 0 bases from V and 0 bases from J, with 10 bases in between. CDR3 length: 15 amino acids. Germline V CDR1 and CDR2: SGHRS, YFSETQ. The variable domain in full, with the rest retrieved from reference TRBV5-1 and TRBJ2-7, is KAGVTQTPRYLIKTRGQQVTLSCSPISGHRSVSWYQQTPGQGLQFLFEYFSETQRNKGNFPGRFSGRQFSNSRSEMNVSTLELGDSALYLCASSLGGHPSYEQYFGPGTRLTVT.